One and the same sample provided the 18 T cell receptor beta chains below, sequenced in a study of beta chain features in type 1 diabetes. The entirety of the isolated RNA underwent reverse transcription, so expressed TCRB transcripts were sequenced. Clones were sequenced by immunoSEQ multiplex PCR, and TCRdb holds only the in-frame ones, with some missing. The sample consists of tens of thousands of clones, around a third of them appearing once. The sample taken for sequencing was stem cell memory CD4+ T cells from blood. Receptors originate from a woman between 18 and 29 years old in good health.

In this sample, this clone turned up a few times. The chain uses TRBV18 and TRBJ2-3; 8 nucleotides align to TRBD2. V shed 1 base, J shed 2 bases, and the junction held 5 bases outside the gene matches. The germline gives CDR1 KGHSH, CDR2 LQKENI. CDR3 length: 16 amino acids. As DNA, the CDR3 is TGTGCCAGCTCACCACTGTTTAGCGGGAACACAGATACGCAGTATTTT. It encodes CASSPLFSGNTDTQYF.

This clone was detected only once. It may be a read error: a sequence one base away is much more abundant. The chain employs TRBV4-2 and TRBJ2-4, with 16 bases lining up with TRBD2. CDR3 size: 15 residues. Per germline, CDR1 LGHNA and CDR2 YNFKEQ. The ends lost 0 bases at V and 12 bases at J; junction bases unmatched: 2. CDR3: CASSQEGTSGRDQYF. The CDR3 DNA reads TGTGCCAGCAGCCAAGAGGGGACTAGCGGGAGGGATCAGTACTTC.

Of note for this clone: Its ends do not fully match the called genes, so a read error is possible. The J gene is TRBJ2-7, the V gene TRBV7-2; tentatively, D is TRBD2 (6 bases). The CDR3 totals 13 residues. CDR1 and CDR2 (germline): SGHTA, FQGNSA. The CDR3 DNA sequence: TGTGCCAGCAGCCCGGGACTCTCCAACGAGCAGTACTTC. This gives the protein CASSPGLSNEQYF.

This clone was counted only a few times. The J gene is TRBJ1-1, the V gene TRBV18, with D unclear. CDR3 length: 13 residues. Trimming cost V 5 bases and J 1 base, with 8 bases left between them. Germline lookup yields CDR1 KGHSH and CDR2 LQKENI. CDR3 DNA: TGTGCCAGCTCATCTGCGGGGAACACTGAAGCTTTCTTT. It codes for CASSSAGNTEAFF.

This rearrangement joins TRBV19 to TRBJ1-5; 7 bases agree with TRBD1. Trimming removed 3 bases from V and 9 bases from J; junction bases left unmatched: 11. The CDR3 has 15 amino acids. Germline V lookup: CDR1 LNHDA, CDR2 SQIVND (reference sequence). The CDR3 DNA reads TGTGCCAGTAGTATTGGGACAGTAGGGGAACTGCCCCAGCATTTT. It yields the protein CASSIGTVGELPQHF.

The genes are TRBV5-1 and TRBJ1-1; tentatively, D is TRBD1 (6 bases). The CDR3 is 13 amino acids. Germline CDR1 is SGHRS and CDR2 is YFSETQ. Between the trimmed V and J ends, which lost 4 bases and 2 bases, there was a span of 9 bases. CDR3 amino acids: CASSRTENTEAFF. The DNA of the CDR3 is TGCGCCAGCAGCCGGACAGAAAACACTGAAGCTTTCTTT.

This clone was observed a few times. The chain has TRBV2 and TRBJ1-1, with a weak D call TRBD1 (5 bases). V was cut by 5 bases and J by 2 bases, with 9 bases left in between. CDR3 length: 13 residues. Germline V CDR1 and CDR2: SNHLY, FYNNEI. The CDR3 here is CASSTDSNTEAFF. DNA of the CDR3: TGTGCCAGCAGTACTGACAGCAACACTGAAGCTTTCTTT.

The chain carries TRBV15 and TRBJ1-6; D gene ambiguous. This CDR3 spans 15 amino acids. The germline V and J ends were trimmed by 0 bases and 7 bases, with 10 bases remaining between them. Germline CDR1 reads LNHNV; CDR2 reads YYDKDF (reference sequence). The CDR3 DNA reads TGTGCCACCAGCAGAGACTTTTCGCGGAATTCACCCCTCCACTTT. Translating gives CATSRDFSRNSPLHF.

The chain combines TRBV7-2 with TRBJ2-5; unclear D gene. Germline V CDR1 and CDR2: SGHTA, FQGNSA. With 5 bases removed from V and 2 bases from J, the gap between germline ends came to 6 bases. CDR3 length: 12 residues. Here the CDR3 reads CASSPGQETQYF. The CDR3 nucleotides read TGTGCCAGCAGCCCGGGTCAAGAGACCCAGTACTTC.

The chain combines TRBV6-5 with TRBJ2-5; D might be TRBD2 (5 bases). CDR3 length: 15 residues. Trimming removed 0 bases from V and 4 bases from J, with 12 bases in between. CDR1 is MNHEY, CDR2 SVGAGI, per germline. The CDR3 loop reads CASSYSGSRGETQYF. The CDR3 DNA follows: TGTGCCAGCAGTTACTCAGGGAGTCGCGGAGAGACCCAGTACTTC.

V gene TRBV29-1 combines with J gene TRBJ2-2; 9 bases are shared with TRBD1. In germline, CDR1 is SQVTM, CDR2 ANQGSEA. The length of the CDR3 is 13 residues. The J segment lost 4 bases and the V segment lost 6 bases, leaving 3 bases of the junction unmatched. CDR3 DNA: TGCAGCGTAGGGACAGGGTTCACCGGGGAGCTGTTTTTT. Its protein is CSVGTGFTGELFF.

CDR3 in amino acids: CASSPRGSEGPHQELFF. The CDR3 region has the DNA TGTGCCAGCAGCCCACGGGGTAGCGAGGGCCCCCACCAGGAGCTGTTTTTT. The chain carries TRBV9 and TRBJ2-2; D may be TRBD2 (5 bases). Germline values: CDR1 SGDLS, CDR2 YYNGEE. The CDR3 is made up of 17 amino acids. The ends were cut back, 4 bases at V and 10 bases at J, with 26 bases in the middle.

The V gene is TRBV6-1, the J gene TRBJ2-3, with D perhaps TRBD2 (6 bases). The CDR3 runs 12 residues. The V gene lost 6 bases and the J gene lost 3 bases, with 7 bases spanning the gap. Per germline, CDR1 MNHNS and CDR2 SASEGT. The CDR3 sequence is CASRGLTDTQYF. CDR3 DNA: TGTGCCAGCAGAGGACTAACAGATACGCAGTATTTT.

The chain links TRBV19 to TRBJ2-3, with D perhaps matching TRBD2 (5 bases). Germline V CDR1 and CDR2: LNHDA, SQIVND (reference sequence). The length of the CDR3 is 12 residues. V lost 10 bases to trimming and J lost 5 bases, with 13 bases between them. The CDR3 DNA is TGTGCCACCGGGGTTTCGGGAGATACGCAGTATTTT. It codes for CATGVSGDTQYF.

V gene TRBV15 combines with J gene TRBJ2-5, with 9 bases matching TRBD1. The CDR3 covers 16 residues. The germline CDR1 and CDR2 sequences are LNHNV and YYDKDF (reference sequence). Trimming took 2 bases from V and 3 from J; bases not matched to a gene: 7. The DNA of the CDR3 is TGTGCCACCAGCAGACCCCGGACAGGGGAGGAAGAGACCCAGTACTTC. Encoded protein: CATSRPRTGEEETQYF.

The genes are TRBV6-6 and TRBJ1-2; 9 nucleotides agree with TRBD1. The trim removed 1 base at V and 8 bases at J, leaving 8 bases unmatched. Germline CDR1 and CDR2: MNHNY and SVGAGI (reference sequence). CDR3 size: 15 residues. The CDR3 loop is CASSYYGTGMRGYTF. DNA for the CDR3: TGTGCCAGCAGTTACTACGGGACAGGGATGCGAGGCTACACCTTC.

This clone showed up just a few times. Within the sample, other DNA sequences also encode this same CDR3. V is TRBV19 and J is TRBJ1-1; D call uncertain. Per the germline V gene, CDR1 is LNHDA and CDR2 is SQIVND (reference sequence). Trimming pared 3 bases from V and 1 base from J, leaving 6 bases between. The CDR3 loop spans 13 amino acids. For the CDR3, the DNA is TGTGCCAGTAGTATTGAGGAGAACACTGAAGCTTTCTTT. It translates to CASSIEENTEAFF. Based on the CDR3 plus reference TRBV19 and TRBJ1-1, the full variable domain is DGGITQSPKYLFRKEGQNVTLSCEQNLNHDAMYWYRQDPGQGLRLIYYSQIVNDFQKGDIAEGYSVSREKKESFPLTVTSAQKNPTAFYLCASSIEENTEAFFGQGTRLTVV.

In its sample, this clone was seen a few times. The V and J genes are TRBV27 and TRBJ1-5; D remains ambiguous. This CDR3 region has 14 residues. The ends were cut back, 2 bases at V and 3 bases at J, with 8 bases in the middle. Germline values: CDR1 MNHEY, CDR2 SMNVEV (reference sequence). The CDR3: CASSLGQFNQPQHF. The CDR3 DNA sequence: TGTGCCAGCAGTTTAGGGCAGTTCAATCAGCCCCAGCATTTT.